Listed here are 16 T cell receptor beta chains from one sample, sequenced in a study of T cell changes during pregnancy in multiple sclerosis. Method: immunoSEQ multiplex PCR; TCRdb's copy keeps in-frame clones and lacks some. This table holds about 32,000 clones, more than 70% found once. This specimen consisted of CD8+ T cells from peripheral blood mononuclear cells, obtained in the first trimester of pregnancy. These TCRs come from a female donor with multiple sclerosis, enrolled in a pregnancy study.

The chain is built from TRBV10-3 and TRBJ1-2; D remains ambiguous. Trimming left V 6 bases short and J 0 bases short, with 11 bases between. CDR1 and CDR2 (germline): ENHRY, SYGVKD. The CDR3 totals 14 residues. The CDR3, as DNA: TGTGCCATCAGCGGTCCGGGTACTAACTATGGCTACACCTTC. Its translation: CAISGPGTNYGYTF.

This chain uses TRBV6-5 with TRBJ2-1; tentatively, D is TRBD1 (6 bases). The CDR3 extends over 15 amino acids. V was trimmed by 5 bases and J by 0 bases, leaving 11 bases between them. Germline V lookup: CDR1 MNHEY, CDR2 SVGAGI. The CDR3 DNA reads TGTGCCAGCAGTCTAGACAGGAGCTCCTACAATGAGCAGTTCTTC. Protein sequence: CASSLDRSSYNEQFF.

The chain combines TRBV15 with TRBJ2-7, with D tentatively TRBD2 (6 bases). This CDR3 spans 18 amino acids. V was trimmed by 1 base and J by 2 bases, leaving 21 bases between them. Germline V gene lookup returns CDR1 LNHNV and CDR2 YYDKDF (reference sequence). In DNA, the CDR3 is TGTGCCACCAGCAGAGGAACCCCTTGGGGACTTGGGACCTACGAGCAGTACTTC. Translated, it gives CATSRGTPWGLGTYEQYF.

DNA of the CDR3: TGTGCCAGCAGTAGGACTAGCGGGAGCGGTAGCACAGATACGCAGTATTTT. This encodes CASSRTSGSGSTDTQYF. The rearrangement uses TRBV6-4 and TRBJ2-3, with 13 bases identical to TRBD2. V gave up 5 bases and J gave up 0 bases; unmatched junction bases: 5. Germline V CDR1 and CDR2: MRHNA, SNTAGT. The CDR3 extends over 17 amino acids.

The gene calls are TRBV4-3 and TRBJ2-7, with 10 bases lining up with TRBD2. With V trimmed by 1 base and J by 6 bases, 0 bases remained unmatched. Germline lookup yields CDR1 LGHNA and CDR2 YSLEER. The CDR3 is 13 residues long. The CDR3 loop reads CASSQGLAGEQYF. The CDR3 nucleotides read TGCGCCAGCAGCCAAGGACTAGCGGGCGAGCAGTACTTC.

The rearrangement joins TRBV28 to TRBJ1-2; D is perhaps TRBD1 (6 bases). The CDR3 covers 17 residues. Germline V gene lookup returns CDR1 MDHEN and CDR2 SYDVKM. With 3 bases removed from V and 1 base from J, the gap between germline ends came to 18 bases. The CDR3 DNA follows: TGTGCCAGCAGTTTTAAGGGGGAACAATTAATTAACTATGGCTACACCTTC. Protein sequence: CASSFKGEQLINYGYTF.

This chain connects TRBV4-1 to TRBJ2-3, with D unresolved. The length of the CDR3 is 13 residues. V was cut by 4 bases and J by 4 bases, with 9 bases left in between. The germline gives CDR1 MGHRA, CDR2 YSYEKL. The CDR3 nucleotides are TGCGCCAGCAGCCTCCGAGAGTCAGATACGCAGTATTTT. Its protein product is CASSLRESDTQYF.

The chain couples TRBV27 to TRBJ2-7, with a tentative D call TRBD1 (5 bases). V was cut by 4 bases and J by 4 bases, with 23 bases left in between. The CDR3 extends over 17 amino acids. Germline V gene data show CDR1 as MNHEY and CDR2 as SMNVEV (reference sequence). CDR3 nucleotide sequence: TGTGCCAGCAGTTCGAAGGGGAACCCGCAAGGAGAATACGAGCAGTACTTC. Its protein product is CASSSKGNPQGEYEQYF.

The J gene is TRBJ2-1, the V gene TRBV9; 9 nucleotides match TRBD1. Trimming cost V 3 bases and J 9 bases; bases outside gene matches: 7. Germline lookup yields CDR1 SGDLS and CDR2 YYNGEE. CDR3 length equals 14 residues. CDR3 DNA sequence: TGTGCCAGCAGCGAGGGGACAGGGTTGGGTGAGCAGTTCTTC. Its translation is CASSEGTGLGEQFF.

The V gene is TRBV19, the J gene TRBJ1-1; no reliable D call. V was clipped by 5 bases and J by 5 bases, with 9 bases between them. Germline lookup yields CDR1 LNHDA and CDR2 SQIVND (reference sequence). The CDR3 loop spans 12 amino acids. The chain's CDR3 is CASSHRETEAFF. The CDR3 bases are TGTGCCAGTAGTCATCGAGAAACTGAAGCTTTCTTT.

Concerning this clone: Other DNA sequences in the sample encode the same CDR3. The chain recombines TRBV6-4 with TRBJ2-2; D unclear. CDR1 MRHNA and CDR2 SNTAGT come from the germline V gene. This CDR3 region has 13 residues. Deletions cut 4 bases from V and 2 bases from J, with 5 bases between. DNA of the CDR3: TGTGCCAGCAGTGCAGGAAACACCGGGGAGCTGTTTTTT. This codes for CASSAGNTGELFF.

V gene TRBV28 combines with J gene TRBJ2-5, with 8 bases lining up with TRBD2. V gave up 4 bases and J gave up 2 bases; unmatched junction bases: 18. Per the germline V gene, CDR1 is MDHEN and CDR2 is SYDVKM. The length of the CDR3 is 19 residues. Here the CDR3 reads CASSSLTGAPGLGQETQYF. CDR3 sequence (DNA): TGTGCCAGCAGTTCCTTGACAGGAGCCCCGGGACTAGGTCAAGAGACCCAGTACTTC.

The CDR3 sequence is CASSLANGGEQYF. The DNA for the CDR3 is TGTGCCAGCAGCTTGGCCAACGGGGGGGAGCAGTACTTC. The chain links TRBV5-4 to TRBJ2-7; 7 nucleotides align to TRBD2. The CDR3 covers 13 residues. Germline V lookup: CDR1 SGHNT, CDR2 YYREEE (reference sequence). J lost 7 bases, V lost 0 bases, and 4 bases had no gene match. The entire variable domain, with the rest obtained from reference TRBV5-4 and TRBJ2-7, is as follows: ETGVTQSPTHLIKTRGQQVTLRCSSQSGHNTVSWYQQALGQGPQFIFQYYREEENGRGNFPPRFSGLQFPNYSSELNVNALELDDSALYLCASSLANGGEQYFGPGTRLTVT.

This clone has just one count. CDR3 residues: CASSWGTSEAFF. The CDR3 DNA sequence: TGTGCCAGCAGCTGGGGGACATCTGAAGCTTTCTTT. The rearrangement links TRBV7-2 to TRBJ1-1, with a weak D call TRBD1 (6 bases). This CDR3 comprises 12 residues. The germline V gene has CDR1 SGHTA and CDR2 FQGNSA. Trimming left V 4 bases short and J 6 bases short, with 9 bases between.

The V and J genes are TRBV5-5 and TRBJ2-1; TRBD2 aligns across 8 bases. Germline loops: CDR1 SGHKS, CDR2 YYEKEE (reference sequence). V was clipped by 3 bases and J by 5 bases; unmatched bases: 7. The CDR3 runs to 15 residues. The CDR3 protein is CASSSEIAGHNEQFF. In nucleotides, the CDR3 is TGTGCCAGCAGCTCGGAGATAGCGGGGCACAATGAGCAGTTCTTC.

V is TRBV2 and J is TRBJ2-1; no clear D gene. In germline, CDR1 is SNHLY, CDR2 FYNNEI. The CDR3 covers 12 residues. V shed 7 bases and J shed 7 bases, with 11 bases lying between them. The chain's CDR3 is CASIGRYNEQFF. The DNA of the CDR3 is TGTGCCAGCATTGGTCGGTATAATGAGCAGTTCTTC.